Sequencing of this T cell receptor (beta chain) was carried out in a study of T cells in Graves' hyperthyroidism and ophthalmopathy. Uncontrolled infection, other autoimmune disease, pregnancy or lactation barred patients from enrollment. Diagnosis relied on clinical symptoms, serum thyroxine and TRAb, thyroid ultrasound and orbital computed tomography. The CDR3 runs 18 residues. Losses at the gene ends were 4 bases for V and 4 bases for J; bases not matched to a gene: 16. Germline V gene sequence: CDR1 SGHVS, CDR2 FQNEAQ. Authors of the study amplified TCR beta CDR3 regions from RNA transcripts. The primer set for the first-round RT-PCR of the TCR CDR3 was HTBI. TCRdb fed the multiplex PCR reads into MiXCR, producing one record per CDR3 protein. The table has roughly 580,000 distinct CDR3 sequences, 35% to 55% seen once; the top ten hold roughly 8.2%.

The sequence was obtained from a woman younger than 30 with Graves' hyperthyroidism. Sequencing was performed on peripheral blood or thyroid tissue (not recorded which). The chain recombines TRBV7-8 with TRBJ2-5; 9 bases map to TRBD2. The DNA of the CDR3 is TGTGCCAGCAGCTCAGGAAGGGCCGTGGCGGGAGGGATAGAGACCCAGTACTTC. Residues: CASSSGRAVAGGIETQYF.